The 19 T cell receptor beta chains reported below all come from one sample, sequenced in a study of blood T cell repertoires in COVID-19. Here immunoSEQ multiplex PCR was the method, and the copy in TCRdb shows in-frame clones only, minus some. The table has roughly 100,000 clones, approximately 90% seen once. Sequenced sample: peripheral blood. All receptors derive from a woman older than 75 in a cohort sampled during active COVID-19.

The CDR3 DNA follows: TGCGCCAGCAGCCAAGAAGATCGCAGGGGGAACACTGAAGCTTTCTTT. It codes for CASSQEDRRGNTEAFF. V and J are TRBV4-1 and TRBJ1-1; D possibly corresponds to TRBD1 (6 bases). The germline V and J ends were trimmed by 0 bases and 1 base, with 12 bases remaining between them. The V gene's germline CDR1 is MGHRA and CDR2 YSYEKL. This CDR3 region has 16 residues.

This clone was observed a single time. The chain is built from TRBV12-5 and TRBJ2-1, with D perhaps TRBD1 (6 bases). The V gene's germline CDR1 is LGHNT and CDR2 FRNRAP. V dropped 6 bases and J dropped 5 bases, with 11 bases sitting between them. This CDR3 has 13 residues. CDR3 in amino acids: CASGGQLDNEQFF. CDR3 DNA sequence: TGTGCTAGTGGCGGACAGTTGGACAATGAGCAGTTCTTC.

This chain uses TRBV6-2 or TRBV6-3 with TRBJ2-7, with D perhaps TRBD2 (6 bases). Germline V gene lookup returns CDR1 MNHEY and CDR2 SVGEGT. V was cut by 4 bases and J by 12 bases, with 31 bases left in between. The CDR3 extends over 17 amino acids. CDR3 amino acids: CASSSKTSGRKRGSLYF. In nucleotides, the CDR3 is TGTGCCAGCAGTTCCAAGACTAGTGGGCGCAAGCGAGGGAGCTTGTACTTC.

This chain connects TRBV3-1 (or the pseudogene TRBV3-2) to TRBJ2-7; the match to TRBD2 covers 8 bases. Germline assignment: CDR1 LGHDT and CDR2 YNNKEL (reference sequence). V lost 4 bases, J lost 2 bases, and 4 bases stayed unmatched. The CDR3 has 14 residues. The CDR3 region has the DNA TGTGCCAGCAGCCTTACGGGACTAGCCTACGAGCAGTACTTC. Translation: CASSLTGLAYEQYF.

The chain employs TRBV5-4 and TRBJ2-1; 11 positions agree with TRBD2. Germline V lookup: CDR1 SGHNT, CDR2 YYREEE (reference sequence). Losses at the gene ends were 0 bases for V and 7 bases for J; bases not matched to a gene: 3. The CDR3 runs to 15 residues. The CDR3 coding sequence is TGTGCCAGCAGCTTGGCAACTAGCGGGAGTAATGAGCAGTTCTTC. Translating gives CASSLATSGSNEQFF.

The rearrangement links TRBV5-5 to TRBJ2-3, with D maybe TRBD2 (7 bases). Germline loops: CDR1 SGHKS, CDR2 YYEKEE (reference sequence). V lost 3 bases to trimming and J lost 0 bases, with 17 bases between them. The CDR3 length is 17 residues. CDR3 in DNA: TGTGCCAGCAGCTGGGGAGGGGGGTCTCGAAGCACAGATACGCAGTATTTT. It specifies CASSWGGGSRSTDTQYF.

This clone appeared a single time. CDR3 DNA: TGTGCCAGCAGCCCCTCCGGACACCCGTGGGGCTACACCTTC. Amino acids: CASSPSGHPWGYTF. The chain has TRBV3-1 (or the pseudogene TRBV3-2) and TRBJ1-2; D is perhaps TRBD1 (5 bases). The CDR3 covers 14 residues. Germline loops: CDR1 LGHDT, CDR2 YNNKEL (reference sequence). V lost 4 bases to trimming and J lost 8 bases, with 17 bases between them.

The J gene is TRBJ2-1, the V gene TRBV3-1 (or the pseudogene TRBV3-2); the match to TRBD2 covers 8 bases. The trim removed 1 base at V and 5 bases at J, leaving 13 bases unmatched. Per the germline V gene, CDR1 is LGHDT and CDR2 is YNNKEL (reference sequence). The CDR3 is 18 amino acids. CDR3 in amino acids: CASSQVMSNGGANNEQFF. The CDR3 DNA reads TGTGCCAGCAGCCAAGTCATGAGTAACGGGGGGGCGAACAATGAGCAGTTCTTC.

The chain combines TRBV28 with TRBJ1-1; no firm D call. Deletions cut 9 bases from V and 4 bases from J, with 12 bases between. This CDR3 has 12 residues. The germline CDR1 and CDR2 sequences are MDHEN and SYDVKM. This CDR3 is CASYSGITEAFF. The CDR3 bases are TGTGCCAGTTATTCGGGTATCACTGAAGCTTTCTTT.

The chain has TRBV18 and TRBJ1-2; TRBD1 might be the D (6 bases). The length of the CDR3 is 12 residues. Germline lookup yields CDR1 KGHSH and CDR2 LQKENI. Trimming removed 2 bases at V and 8 bases at J, with 9 bases between. The CDR3: CASSPGGYGYTF. The CDR3 nucleotides read TGTGCCAGCTCACCAGGGGGCTACGGCTACACCTTC.

The gene calls are TRBV6-1 and TRBJ2-3, with 7 bases fitting TRBD1. The V and J ends lost 0 bases and 5 bases, in that order; junction bases with no gene match: 5. Per germline, CDR1 MNHNS and CDR2 SASEGT. This CDR3 has 15 residues. The CDR3 spells CASSEAGGAEDTQYF. CDR3 coding DNA: TGTGCCAGCAGTGAAGCAGGGGGCGCCGAAGATACGCAGTATTTT.

In its sample, this clone was seen once. The chain recombines TRBV5-4 with TRBJ1-2, with TRBD1 identical over 10 bases. Losses at the gene ends were 2 bases for V and 8 bases for J; bases not matched to a gene: 3. The germline CDR1 and CDR2 sequences are SGHNT and YYREEE (reference sequence). The CDR3 runs to 13 residues. The CDR3: CASSLDRGQGYTF. Written as DNA, the CDR3 is TGTGCCAGCAGCTTAGACAGGGGGCAAGGCTACACCTTC.

The chain uses TRBV4-1 and TRBJ2-7; 10 bases match TRBD1. CDR1 and CDR2 (germline): MGHRA, YSYEKL. The CDR3 runs to 16 residues. J was trimmed by 0 bases and V by 5 bases; bases with no gene match: 7. Written as DNA, the CDR3 is TGCGCCAGCAGCGTACCGGGACAGGGGTTCTCCTACGAGCAGTACTTC. Translation: CASSVPGQGFSYEQYF.

The chain joins TRBV28 to TRBJ2-1, with D hard to call. Trimming left V 3 bases short and J 4 bases short, with 4 bases between. The CDR3 is 12 residues long. The germline V gene has CDR1 MDHEN and CDR2 SYDVKM. This chain's CDR3 is CASSFNYNEQFF. As DNA, the CDR3 is TGTGCCAGCAGTTTTAATTACAATGAGCAGTTCTTC.

The V call is TRBV7-8, the J call TRBJ1-6, with D uncertain. CDR1 SGHVS and CDR2 FQNEAQ come from the germline V gene. Trimming stripped 2 bases from V and 0 bases from J, with 14 bases between. This CDR3 is built from 18 residues. CDR3 region: CASSLRLRTSSYNSPLHF. The CDR3 DNA is TGTGCCAGCAGCTTAAGGTTGAGGACTAGCTCCTATAATTCACCCCTCCACTTT.

The chain joins TRBV6-5 to TRBJ1-5; 10 positions match TRBD1. The V gene's germline CDR1 is MNHEY and CDR2 SVGAGI. Trimming at V came to 6 bases and at J to 9 bases, leaving 11 bases not matched to a gene. The CDR3 is 15 amino acids. This chain's CDR3 is CASRTGGAGEWPQHF. CDR3 bases: TGTGCCAGCAGGACAGGGGGCGCGGGGGAATGGCCCCAGCATTTT.

The chain employs TRBV29-1 and TRBJ2-7, with 10 bases that match TRBD1. The V gene's germline CDR1 is SQVTM and CDR2 ANQGSEA. This CDR3 is 13 amino acids long. Trimming took 7 bases from V and 2 from J; bases not matched to a gene: 5. CDR3 sequence (DNA): TGCAGCGCTTGGACAGGGGGGACCTACGAGCAGTACTTC. It translates to CSAWTGGTYEQYF.

This chain uses TRBV4-1 with TRBJ1-4; D perhaps matches TRBD1 (6 bases). The germline gives CDR1 MGHRA, CDR2 YSYEKL. The CDR3 spans 12 residues. V was trimmed by 5 bases and J by 7 bases, leaving 8 bases between them. The CDR3 nucleotides are TGCGCCAGCAGCAGGGGGGGTGAAAAACTGTTTTTT. It translates to CASSRGGEKLFF.

This clone was observed a handful of times. V usage is TRBV5-6 and J usage is TRBJ1-1, with TRBD1 as a possible D gene (6 bases). V lost 4 bases to trimming and J lost 2 bases, with 15 bases between them. The CDR3 has 15 amino acids. CDR1 SGHDT and CDR2 YYEEEE come from the germline V gene. Here the CDR3 reads CASSRNPGANTEAFF. The CDR3 coding sequence is TGTGCCAGCAGCAGAAATCCAGGGGCCAACACTGAAGCTTTCTTT. Combining the CDR3 with reference TRBV5-6 and TRBJ1-1 gives the whole variable domain DAGVTQSPTHLIKTRGQQVTLRCSPKSGHDTVSWYQQALGQGPQFIFQYYEEEERQRGNFPDRFSGHQFPNYSSELNVNALLLGDSALYLCASSRNPGANTEAFFGQGTRLTVV.